The rows below give T cell receptor beta chains drawn from one sample of a study of blood T cell repertoires in COVID-19. Clones were read by immunoSEQ multiplex PCR, and TCRdb kept only the in-frame ones, dropping some. The repertoire includes roughly 76,000 clones, around 89% of them detected once, and less than 1.5% sits in the top ten. The sequencing sample was made of PBMCs or T cells enriched from blood (not recorded which). All receptors derive from a woman aged 50 to 65 with acute COVID-19. Both conserved end residues are part of each CDR3. D genes are given only for firm matches. Clone sizes are given selectively: once, few, many, or a class where the clone is expanded.

clone size	D gene	J gene	V gene	CDR3 DNA	CDR3 protein
-	-	TRBJ1-1	TRBV10-2	TGCGCCAGCACGCGAGGCAGTAACACTGAAGCTTTCTTT	CASTRGSNTEAFF
-	-	TRBJ1-3	TRBV19	TGTGCCAGTACCCCGGAGGGAGGGTGGGTCTCTGGAAACACCATATATTTT	CASTPEGGWVSGNTIYF
-	-	TRBJ1-5	TRBV30	TGTGCCTGGAGTCCCCTCCCAACAACGGGGAGATTTCAGCCCCAGCATTTT	CAWSPLPTTGRFQPQHF
-	-	TRBJ1-5	TRBV4-3	TGCGCCAGCAGCCAAGTGTATGCAGGTAGCAATCAGCCCCAGCATTTT	CASSQVYAGSNQPQHF
-	TRBD2	TRBJ2-1	TRBV25-1	TGTGCCAGCAGAGGGACTAGCGGGAGGCGTTACAATGAGCAGTTCTTC	CASRGTSGRRYNEQFF
-	TRBD1	TRBJ1-6	TRBV19	TGTGCCAGTAGTATCCTGACAGGGGCGGATACGCCCCTCCACTTT	CASSILTGADTPLHF
-	TRBD1	TRBJ1-1	TRBV9	TGTGCCAGCAGCGAACAGGGGGCTTCTGAAGCTTTCTTT	CASSEQGASEAFF
-	-	TRBJ2-7	TRBV29-1	TGCAGCGTGTCTCGGGACTCAACGGACAACGAGCAGTACTTC	CSVSRDSTDNEQYF
few	-	TRBJ1-4	TRBV14	TGTGCCAGCAGCCTTAGACAGCCTGCAACTAATGAAAAACTGTTTTTT	CASSLRQPATNEKLFF
-	-	TRBJ2-7	TRBV11-2	TGTGCCAGCAGCTCAGGAGGGGGCCCCTACGAGCAGTACTTC	CASSSGGGPYEQYF
-	-	TRBJ1-1	TRBV3-1/TRBV3-2	TGTGCCAGCAGCCAAGATGAAACTAGGGAAGCTTTCTTT	CASSQDETREAFF